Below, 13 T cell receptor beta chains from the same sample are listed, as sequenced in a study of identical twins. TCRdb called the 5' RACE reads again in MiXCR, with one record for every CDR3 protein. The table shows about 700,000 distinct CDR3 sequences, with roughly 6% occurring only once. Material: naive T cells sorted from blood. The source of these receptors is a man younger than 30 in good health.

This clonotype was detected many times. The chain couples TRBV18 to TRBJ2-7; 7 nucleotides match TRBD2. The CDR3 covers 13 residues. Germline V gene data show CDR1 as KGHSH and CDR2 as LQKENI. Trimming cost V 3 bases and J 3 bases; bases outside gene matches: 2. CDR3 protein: CASSPGRDYEQYV. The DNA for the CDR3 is TGTGCCAGCTCACCGGGGAGGGACTACGAGCAGTACGTC.

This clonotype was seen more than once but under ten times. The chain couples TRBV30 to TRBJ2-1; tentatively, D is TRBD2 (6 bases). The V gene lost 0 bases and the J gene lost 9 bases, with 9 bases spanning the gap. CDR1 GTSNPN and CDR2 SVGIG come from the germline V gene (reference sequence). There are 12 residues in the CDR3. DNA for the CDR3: TGTGCCTGGAGTGTAGGAGCGGGTGAGCAGTTCTTC. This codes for CAWSVGAGEQFF.

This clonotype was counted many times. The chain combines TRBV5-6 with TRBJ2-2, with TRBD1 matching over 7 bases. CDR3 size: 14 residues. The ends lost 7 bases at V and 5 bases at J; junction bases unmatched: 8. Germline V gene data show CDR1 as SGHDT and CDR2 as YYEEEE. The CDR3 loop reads CASGWDRGTGELFF. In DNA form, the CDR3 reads TGTGCCAGCGGCTGGGACAGAGGAACCGGGGAGCTGTTTTTT.

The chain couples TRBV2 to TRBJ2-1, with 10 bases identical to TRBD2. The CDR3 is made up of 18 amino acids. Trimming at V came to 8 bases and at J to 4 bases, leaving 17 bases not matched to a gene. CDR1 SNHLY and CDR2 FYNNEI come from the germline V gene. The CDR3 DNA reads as TGTGCCAGCGACCCCCTTCCCCCAGCGGGAGGGGGTTACAATGAGCAGTTCTTC. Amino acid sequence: CASDPLPPAGGGYNEQFF.

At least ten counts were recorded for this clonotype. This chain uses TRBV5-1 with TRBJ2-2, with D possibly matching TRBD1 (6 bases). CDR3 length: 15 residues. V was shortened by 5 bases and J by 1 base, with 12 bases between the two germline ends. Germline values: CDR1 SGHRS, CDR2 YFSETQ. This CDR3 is CASSPSTGNTGELFF. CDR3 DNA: TGCGCCAGCAGTCCATCGACAGGGAACACCGGGGAGCTGTTTTTT.

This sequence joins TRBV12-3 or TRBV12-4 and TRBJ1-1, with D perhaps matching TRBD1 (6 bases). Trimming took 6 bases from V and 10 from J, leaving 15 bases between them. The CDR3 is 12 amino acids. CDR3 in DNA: TGTGCCAGCAGCCAAGAGGGGGGTGTAGCTTTCTTT. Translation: CASSQEGGVAFF.

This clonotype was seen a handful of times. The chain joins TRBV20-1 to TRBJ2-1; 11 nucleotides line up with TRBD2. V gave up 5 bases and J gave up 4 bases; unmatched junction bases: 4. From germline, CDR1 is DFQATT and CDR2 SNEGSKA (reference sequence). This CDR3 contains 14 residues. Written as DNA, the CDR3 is TGCAGTGCTTACGTAGCGGGAGGGTACAATGAGCAGTTCTTC. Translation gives CSAYVAGGYNEQFF.

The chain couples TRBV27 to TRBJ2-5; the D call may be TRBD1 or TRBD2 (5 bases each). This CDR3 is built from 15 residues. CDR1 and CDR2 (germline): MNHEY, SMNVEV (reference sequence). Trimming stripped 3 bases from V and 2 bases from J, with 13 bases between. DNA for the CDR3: TGTGCCAGCAGTTTCGTTGGGACGGAACAAGAGACCCAGTACTTC. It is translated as CASSFVGTEQETQYF.

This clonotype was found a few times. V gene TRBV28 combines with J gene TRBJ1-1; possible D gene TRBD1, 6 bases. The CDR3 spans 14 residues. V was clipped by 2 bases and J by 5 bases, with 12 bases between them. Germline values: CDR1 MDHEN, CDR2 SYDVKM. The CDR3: CASSLTGKRTEAFF. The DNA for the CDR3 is TGTGCCAGCAGTTTAACAGGGAAAAGGACTGAAGCTTTCTTT.

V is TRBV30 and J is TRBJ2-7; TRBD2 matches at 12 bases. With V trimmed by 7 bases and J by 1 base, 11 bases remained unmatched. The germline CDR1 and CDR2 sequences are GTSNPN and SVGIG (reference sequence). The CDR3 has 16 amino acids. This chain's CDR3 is CASAGKGLAGSYEQYF. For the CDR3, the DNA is TGTGCCTCCGCAGGGAAAGGACTAGCGGGGTCCTACGAGCAGTACTTC.

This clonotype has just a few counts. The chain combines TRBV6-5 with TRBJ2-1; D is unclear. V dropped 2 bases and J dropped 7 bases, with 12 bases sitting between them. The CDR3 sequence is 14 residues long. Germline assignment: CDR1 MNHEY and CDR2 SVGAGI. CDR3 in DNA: TGTGCCAGCAGTTACGACGCTAAACCTAATGAGCAGTTCTTC. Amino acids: CASSYDAKPNEQFF.

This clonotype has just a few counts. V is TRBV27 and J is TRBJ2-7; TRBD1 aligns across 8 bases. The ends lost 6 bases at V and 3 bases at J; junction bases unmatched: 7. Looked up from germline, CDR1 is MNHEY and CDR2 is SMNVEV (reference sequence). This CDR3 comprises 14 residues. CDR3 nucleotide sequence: TGTGCCAGCAGCGACTCAACAGGGGGCTACGAGCAGTACTTC. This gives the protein CASSDSTGGYEQYF.

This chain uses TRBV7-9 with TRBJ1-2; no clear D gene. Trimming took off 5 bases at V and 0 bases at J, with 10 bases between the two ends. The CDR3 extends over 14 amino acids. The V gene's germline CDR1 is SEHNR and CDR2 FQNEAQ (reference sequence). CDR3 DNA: TGTGCCAGCAGCCGACGGGGAGCTAACTATGGCTACACCTTC. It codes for CASSRRGANYGYTF.